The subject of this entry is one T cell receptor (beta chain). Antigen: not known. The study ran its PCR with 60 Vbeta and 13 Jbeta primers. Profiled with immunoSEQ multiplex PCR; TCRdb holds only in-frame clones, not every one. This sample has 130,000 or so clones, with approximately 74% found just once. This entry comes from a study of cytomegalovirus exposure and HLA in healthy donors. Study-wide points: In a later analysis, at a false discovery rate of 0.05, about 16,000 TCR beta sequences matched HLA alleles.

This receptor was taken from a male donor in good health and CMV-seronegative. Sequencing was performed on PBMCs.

This CDR3 reads CASSRASGNTIYF. For the CDR3, the DNA is TGCGCCAGCAGCCGAGCATCTGGAAACACCATATATTTT. The chain employs TRBV5-1 and TRBJ1-3; D remains unclear. CDR1 and CDR2 from the germline V gene are SGHRS and YFSETQ. The CDR3 is made up of 13 amino acids. The ends were cut back, 4 bases at V and 1 base at J, with 6 bases in the middle.